The table lists the clone carrying this T cell receptor beta chain with a few counts. What it binds is not known. Germline V gives CDR1 DFQATT, CDR2 SNEGSKA (reference sequence). The CDR3 totals 14 residues. V was pared by 1 base and J by 6 bases, with 6 bases of the junction left unmatched. Time point noted: persistent/refractory GD, antithyroid drugs over 5 years with positive TRAb. The TCR library was made from RNA extracted from PBMCs. Patients all came to the study from an endocrinology department in Xi'an, China. The record originates from a study of regulatory T cells in long-lasting Graves disease. Study-level points and caveats: Accuracy may have been reduced by the small sample size.

Both iRepertoire HTBI primers and Arm-PCR of CDR3 regions were used to build the TCR beta libraries. TCRdb reprocessed the multiplex PCR reads with MiXCR, giving one entry per CDR3 protein. The sample records a few hundred thousand distinct CDR3 sequences, about 22% being singletons. The receptor was isolated from a female donor with Graves disease. This material consisted of peripheral blood mononuclear cells (PBMCs), taken when the disease was refractory, from a patient treated with antithyroid drugs. J is TRBJ1-1 and V is TRBV20-1; 9 nucleotides agree with TRBD1. The DNA of the CDR3 is TGCAGTGCTAGAGGGATCGGGACAGGGTCTGAAGCTTTCTTT. It yields the protein CSARGIGTGSEAFF.